This is a list of T cell receptor beta chains from one sample in a study of Graves' ophthalmopathy and Graves' hyperthyroidism. MiXCR, applied by TCRdb to the multiplex PCR reads, yields one record per CDR3 protein. The table lists about 620,000 distinct CDR3 sequences, 20% to 25% of them singletons. The source material was peripheral blood. These receptors came from a woman aged 18 to 35 with stable Graves' hyperthyroidism. Some clones in this sample may be carry-over from other donors' samples. The CDR3 runs from the conserved cysteine through the conserved F or W. Fields, in order: V gene, clone size, CDR3 length, D gene, J gene, CDR3 protein, CDR3 DNA. D genes are given only for firm matches. Clone size is given for some rows only: seen once, a few or many times, or a class if the clone is expanded.

TRBV7-3	.	14	.	TRBJ2-7	CASSPQGNGYEQYF	TGTGCCAGCAGCCCCCAGGGGAACGGCTACGAGCAGTACTTC
TRBV28	many	14	.	TRBJ1-5	CASSLFGRDQPQHF	TGTGCCAGCAGTTTGTTCGGCAGGGATCAGCCCCAGCATTTT
TRBV7-2	few	15	TRBD2	TRBJ2-7	CASSLVAGGPNEQYF	TGTGCCAGCAGCTTAGTGGCGGGAGGGCCTAACGAGCAGTACTTC
TRBV20-1	.	13	.	TRBJ1-5	CSARQENNQPQHF	TGCAGTGCTAGGCAGGAGAATAATCAGCCCCAGCATTTT
TRBV15	once	16	.	TRBJ2-5	CATSRVGGGTQETQYF	TGTGCCACCAGCAGAGTTGGCGGAGGGACGCAAGAGACCCAGTACTTC
TRBV12-3/TRBV12-4	few	14	.	TRBJ2-7	CASSHLLVPYEQYF	TGTGCCAGCAGCCATCTACTAGTACCCTACGAGCAGTACTTC
TRBV19	.	14	.	TRBJ2-7	CASSMLVHLYEQYF	TGTGCCAGTAGTATGTTAGTACACCTTTACGAGCAGTACTTC
TRBV12-3/TRBV12-4	once	16	.	TRBJ1-5	CASSLAGTISNQPQHF	TGTGCCAGCAGTTTAGCCGGGACAATCAGCAATCAGCCCCAGCATTTT
TRBV12-3/TRBV12-4	.	14	.	TRBJ1-1	CASIKGNSNTEAFF	TGTGCCAGCATAAAAGGCAATTCAAACACTGAAGCTTTCTTT
TRBV20-1	.	13	.	TRBJ2-2	CSARAQNTGELFF	TGCAGTGCTAGAGCTCAGAACACCGGGGAGCTGTTTTTT
TRBV11-1	many	18	TRBD2	TRBJ2-7	CASSGLRLGAGVFYEQYF	TGTGCCAGCAGCGGCTTACGATTAGGAGCGGGAGTTTTTTACGAGCAGTACTTC
TRBV7-3	many	15	.	TRBJ1-2	CASSREGGAGYGYTF	TGTGCCAGCAGCCGAGAGGGGGGAGCGGGGTATGGCTACACCTTC
TRBV9	many	15	.	TRBJ2-2	CASKVGDTNTGELFF	TGTGCCAGCAAAGTAGGCGACACGAACACCGGGGAGCTGTTTTTT
TRBV12-3/TRBV12-4	many	13	.	TRBJ1-2	CASSSRRGYGYTF	TGTGCCAGCAGCAGCAGGAGGGGCTATGGCTACACCTTC
TRBV18	many	15	TRBD1	TRBJ1-2	CASSLLAGTDYGYTF	TGTGCCAGCTCACTACTAGCCGGGACAGACTATGGCTACACCTTC
TRBV12-3/TRBV12-4	.	13	.	TRBJ2-5	CASSSLGIETQYF	TGTGCCAGCAGCTCGCTCGGAATAGAGACCCAGTACTTC
TRBV24-1	many	14	TRBD1	TRBJ1-5	CATSATETGQPQHF	TGTGCCACCAGTGCCACCGAGACAGGGCAGCCCCAGCATTTT
TRBV19	.	15	.	TRBJ2-5	CASSTGRGDEETQYF	TGTGCCAGTAGTACAGGGCGGGGTGATGAAGAGACCCAGTACTTC
TRBV2	many	15	TRBD1	TRBJ1-2	CASKSRGLTLSGYTF	TGTGCCAGCAAATCCAGGGGGCTAACTTTAAGCGGCTACACCTTC
TRBV6-2/TRBV6-3	few	14	TRBD1	TRBJ1-1	CASSDTGTATEAFF	TGTGCCAGCAGTGACACTGGGACAGCCACTGAAGCTTTCTTT
TRBV28	many	15	TRBD1	TRBJ1-5	CASIPRDRTNQPQHF	TGTGCCAGCATACCACGGGACAGGACCAATCAGCCCCAGCATTTT
TRBV12-3/TRBV12-4	.	14	.	TRBJ2-5	CASTPPGLGETQYF	TGTGCCAGCACCCCCCCCGGGCTGGGAGAGACCCAGTACTTC
TRBV2	many	14	.	TRBJ2-2	CASKGTPNTGELFF	TGTGCCAGTAAGGGGACACCAAACACCGGGGAGCTGTTTTTT
TRBV6-1	many	12	.	TRBJ2-5	CASRSGPETQYF	TGTGCCAGCAGGTCGGGCCCAGAGACCCAGTACTTC
TRBV29-1	many	15	.	TRBJ1-1	CSVEDSGGQNTEAFF	TGCAGCGTTGAAGATAGTGGCGGCCAGAACACTGAAGCTTTCTTT
TRBV6-1	many	15	.	TRBJ1-1	CASSDGSQGYPRAFF	TGTGCCAGCAGTGATGGGTCCCAGGGCTACCCTCGGGCTTTCTTT
TRBV5-1	few	14	.	TRBJ2-7	CASSLAQGPYEQCF	TGCGCCAGCAGCTTGGCTCAGGGACCCTACGAGCAGTGCTTC
TRBV11-2	.	16	.	TRBJ1-2	CASSLDLSRGAYGYTF	TGTGCCAGCAGCTTAGATTTGTCCAGGGGCGCCTATGGCTACACCTTC
TRBV20-1	few	16	.	TRBJ1-5	CSAREQGGGSNQPQHF	TGCAGTGCTAGAGAACAGGGAGGGGGTAGCAATCAGCCCCAGCATTTT
TRBV29-1	many	13	.	TRBJ2-5	CSVDSGIRETQYF	TGCAGCGTGGACAGCGGGATCCGGGAGACCCAGTACTTC
TRBV12-3/TRBV12-4	many	13	.	TRBJ1-2	CASSLRGGVGYTF	TGTGCCAGCAGTTTACGGGGAGGGGTTGGCTACACCTTC
TRBV11-2	.	15	.	TRBJ1-1	CASSLGVGQYTEAFF	TGTGCCAGCAGCTTAGGCGTAGGCCAGTACACTGAAGCTTTCTTT
TRBV14	.	14	.	TRBJ1-2	CASSQEWGLDGYTF	TGTGCCAGCAGCCAAGAGTGGGGACTGGATGGCTACACCTTC
TRBV3-1	few	15	TRBD1	TRBJ1-2	CASSPTPGQGSGYTF	TGTGCCAGCAGCCCAACACCGGGACAGGGTTCTGGCTACACCTTC